The source of this T cell receptor beta chain is a study of T cell responses to AZD1222 COVID-19 vaccine. This clone was seen only once. With 2 bases removed from V and 3 bases from J, the gap between germline ends came to 14 bases. The CDR3 loop spans 15 amino acids. Germline lookup yields CDR1 MGHRA and CDR2 YSYEKL. Assay: immunoSEQ multiplex PCR; the TCRdb copy retains only in-frame clones and omits some. The sample lists around 96,000 clones; around nine tenths were seen once. This TCR was sampled from an adult who received the AZD1222 COVID-19 vaccine. Material: peripheral blood, obtained 28 days after the second AZD1222 dose. V gene TRBV4-1 combines with J gene TRBJ2-7; no clear D gene. CDR3 in DNA: TGCGCCAGCAGCCAACGTCTCCAGACCCTCTACGAGCAGTACTTC. Residues: CASSQRLQTLYEQYF.